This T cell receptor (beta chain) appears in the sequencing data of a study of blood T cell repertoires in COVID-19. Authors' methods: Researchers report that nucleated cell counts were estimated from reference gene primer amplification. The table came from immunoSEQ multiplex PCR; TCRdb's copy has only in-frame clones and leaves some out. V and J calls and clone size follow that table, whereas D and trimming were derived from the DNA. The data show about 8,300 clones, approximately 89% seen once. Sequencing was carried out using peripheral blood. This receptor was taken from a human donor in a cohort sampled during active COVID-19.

The CDR3 reads CASSLGTSSTDTQYF. The CDR3 coding sequence is TGTGCCAGCAGCTTAGGGACTTCTAGCACAGATACGCAGTATTTT. The chain has TRBV11-2 and TRBJ2-3; D is possibly TRBD2 (5 bases). With 1 base removed from V and 0 bases from J, the gap between germline ends came to 8 bases. From germline, CDR1 is SGHAT and CDR2 FQNNGV. The CDR3 has 15 residues.